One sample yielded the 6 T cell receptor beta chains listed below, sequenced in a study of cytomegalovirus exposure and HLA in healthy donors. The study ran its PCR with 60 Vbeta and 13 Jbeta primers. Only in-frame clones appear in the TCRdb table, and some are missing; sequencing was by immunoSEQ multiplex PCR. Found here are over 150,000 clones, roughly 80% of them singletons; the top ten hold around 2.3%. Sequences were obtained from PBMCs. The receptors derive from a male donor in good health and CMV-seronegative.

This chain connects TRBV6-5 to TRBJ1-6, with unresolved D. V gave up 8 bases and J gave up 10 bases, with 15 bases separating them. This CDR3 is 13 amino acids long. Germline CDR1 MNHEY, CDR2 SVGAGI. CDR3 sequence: CASHGPRSSPLHF. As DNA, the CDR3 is TGTGCCAGCCACGGTCCGAGGAGCTCACCCCTCCACTTT.

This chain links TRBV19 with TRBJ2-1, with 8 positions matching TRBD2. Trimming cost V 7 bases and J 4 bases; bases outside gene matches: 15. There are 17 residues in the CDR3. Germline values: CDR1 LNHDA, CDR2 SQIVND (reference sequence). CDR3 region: CASTDRKAGLGYNEQFF. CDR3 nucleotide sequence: TGTGCCAGTACCGACAGAAAAGCGGGACTAGGTTACAATGAGCAGTTCTTC. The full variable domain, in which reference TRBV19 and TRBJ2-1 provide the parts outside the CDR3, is DGGITQSPKYLFRKEGQNVTLSCEQNLNHDAMYWYRQDPGQGLRLIYYSQIVNDFQKGDIAEGYSVSREKKESFPLTVTSAQKNPTAFYLCASTDRKAGLGYNEQFFGPGTRLTVL.

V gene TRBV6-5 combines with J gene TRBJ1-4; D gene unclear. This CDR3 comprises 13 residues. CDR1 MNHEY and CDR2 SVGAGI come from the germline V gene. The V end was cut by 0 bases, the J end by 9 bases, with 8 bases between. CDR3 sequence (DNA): TGTGCCAGCAGTTACTCGAGAGGAAAAAAACTGTTTTTT. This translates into CASSYSRGKKLFF.

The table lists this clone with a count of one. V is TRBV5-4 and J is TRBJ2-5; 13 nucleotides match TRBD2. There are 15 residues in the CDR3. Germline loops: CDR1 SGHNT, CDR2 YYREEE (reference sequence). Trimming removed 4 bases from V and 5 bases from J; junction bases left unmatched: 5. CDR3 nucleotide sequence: TGTGCCAGCAGCACGACTAGCGGGGGGCGGGAGACCCAGTACTTC. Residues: CASSTTSGGRETQYF.

The CDR3 DNA reads TGTGCCAGCAGCCAGCGGGGGGCCGGCAATGACAATGAGCAGTTCTTC. As protein: CASSQRGAGNDNEQFF. The chain has TRBV7-2 and TRBJ2-1; 9 nucleotides align to TRBD2. V gave up 5 bases and J gave up 5 bases; unmatched junction bases: 10. Germline CDR1 and CDR2: SGHTA and FQGNSA. This CDR3 contains 16 residues.

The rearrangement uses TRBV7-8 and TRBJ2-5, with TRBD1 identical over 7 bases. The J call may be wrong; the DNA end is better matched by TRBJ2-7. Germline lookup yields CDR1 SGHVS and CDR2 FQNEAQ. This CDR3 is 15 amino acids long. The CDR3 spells CASSSDRAPTYEQYF. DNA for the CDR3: TGTGCCAGCAGCTCTGACAGGGCCCCAACCTACGAGCAGTACTTC.